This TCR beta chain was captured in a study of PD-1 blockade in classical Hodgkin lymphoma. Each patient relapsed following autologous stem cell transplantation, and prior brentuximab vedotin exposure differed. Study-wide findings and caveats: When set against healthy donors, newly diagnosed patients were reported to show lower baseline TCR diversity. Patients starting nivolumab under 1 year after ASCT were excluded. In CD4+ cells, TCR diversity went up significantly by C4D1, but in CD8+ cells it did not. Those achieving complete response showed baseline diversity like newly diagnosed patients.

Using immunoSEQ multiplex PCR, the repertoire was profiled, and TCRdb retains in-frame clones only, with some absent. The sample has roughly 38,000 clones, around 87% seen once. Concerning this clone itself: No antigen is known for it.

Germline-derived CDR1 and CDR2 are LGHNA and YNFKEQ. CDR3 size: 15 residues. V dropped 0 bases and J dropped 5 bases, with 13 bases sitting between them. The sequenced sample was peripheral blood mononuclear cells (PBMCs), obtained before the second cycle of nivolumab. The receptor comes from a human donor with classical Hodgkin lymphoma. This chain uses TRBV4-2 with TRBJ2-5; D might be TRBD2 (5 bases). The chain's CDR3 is CASSQDRGMEETQYF. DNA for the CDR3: TGTGCCAGCAGCCAAGATCGAGGGATGGAGGAGACCCAGTACTTC.